What follows are 9 T cell receptor beta chains derived from one specimen sequenced in a study of B cell selection in AIRE deficiency. The table came from immunoSEQ multiplex PCR; TCRdb's copy has only in-frame clones and leaves some out. The sample holds tens of thousands of clones; about 90% are singletons and the top ten take 1.4%. Sorted regulatory T cells were CD4-positive, CD25-high and CD127-low or negative. Sequenced sample: CD4+CD25+ Tregs sorted from PBMCs. The receptors were gathered from a human donor in good health.

The rearrangement joins TRBV6-1 to TRBJ1-3, with D unresolved. CDR3 length: 13 residues. Germline-derived CDR1 and CDR2 are MNHNS and SASEGT. Trimming cost V 2 bases and J 4 bases, with 6 bases left between them. Here the CDR3 reads CASSEIQGNTIYF. CDR3 DNA sequence: TGTGCCAGCAGTGAAATACAGGGAAACACCATATATTTT.

The chain is built from TRBV10-1 and TRBJ2-7; D remains unclear. This CDR3 is built from 14 residues. Germline assignment: CDR1 WNHNN and CDR2 SYGVQD (reference sequence). V was clipped by 2 bases and J by 5 bases, with 13 bases between them. The CDR3 DNA follows: TGCGCCAGCAGTGAGGGGAATCCGTGGGACGAGCAGTACTTC. It codes for CASSEGNPWDEQYF.

The CDR3 DNA is TGTGCCATCAGTGAAGCGAAGAATGAGCAGTTCTTC. It is translated as CAISEAKNEQFF. The J gene is TRBJ2-1, the V gene TRBV10-3; no firm D call. The CDR3 is 12 amino acids. The ends were cut back, 3 bases at V and 7 bases at J, with 7 bases in the middle. Germline lookup yields CDR1 ENHRY and CDR2 SYGVKD.

This clone was detected only once. V usage is TRBV5-1 and J usage is TRBJ2-2; the D call may be TRBD1 or TRBD2 (6 bases each). Germline values: CDR1 SGHRS, CDR2 YFSETQ. The CDR3 is 16 amino acids. With 0 bases removed from V and 3 bases from J, the gap between germline ends came to 12 bases. Here the CDR3 DNA reads TGCGCCAGCAGCTTGGCTGGGGGGCAGGACACCGGGGAGCTGTTTTTT. The encoded protein is CASSLAGGQDTGELFF. Supplemented by reference TRBV5-1 and TRBJ2-2, the full variable domain reads KAGVTQTPRYLIKTRGQQVTLSCSPISGHRSVSWYQQTPGQGLQFLFEYFSETQRNKGNFPGRFSGRQFSNSRSEMNVSTLELGDSALYLCASSLAGGQDTGELFFGEGSRLTVL.

This rearrangement joins TRBV27 to TRBJ2-7; 11 nucleotides line up with TRBD2. The CDR3 extends over 16 amino acids. Trimming at V came to 5 bases and at J to 1 base, leaving 7 bases not matched to a gene. Germline V lookup: CDR1 MNHEY, CDR2 SMNVEV (reference sequence). In DNA form, the CDR3 reads TGTGCCAGCAGTAGACGAGGACTAGCGGGTTCCTACGAGCAGTACTTC. Residues: CASSRRGLAGSYEQYF.

The CDR3 here is CASSLGRGGEKLFF. The CDR3 DNA reads as TGCGCCAGCAGCTTGGGCAGGGGAGGTGAAAAACTGTTTTTT. The V and J genes are TRBV5-1 and TRBJ1-4, with D tentatively TRBD1 (6 bases). The CDR3 sequence is 14 residues long. Germline values: CDR1 SGHRS, CDR2 YFSETQ. The V gene lost 0 bases and the J gene lost 7 bases, with 10 bases spanning the gap. Variable domain in full (rest from reference TRBV5-1 and TRBJ1-4): KAGVTQTPRYLIKTRGQQVTLSCSPISGHRSVSWYQQTPGQGLQFLFEYFSETQRNKGNFPGRFSGRQFSNSRSEMNVSTLELGDSALYLCASSLGRGGEKLFFGSGTQLSVL.

The chain has TRBV6-1 and TRBJ2-7, with 8 bases that match TRBD2. The CDR3 length is 15 residues. CDR1 is MNHNS, CDR2 SASEGT, per germline. The ends lost 2 bases at V and 3 bases at J; junction bases unmatched: 6. As DNA, the CDR3 is TGTGCCAGCAGTGAACCGGGACTAGTGATCTACGAGCAGTACTTC. It yields the protein CASSEPGLVIYEQYF.

V is TRBV7-9 and J is TRBJ2-7; D uncertain. CDR1 SEHNR and CDR2 FQNEAQ come from the germline V gene (reference sequence). V was pared by 5 bases and J by 2 bases, with 13 bases between. There are 14 residues in the CDR3. CDR3 in DNA: TGTGCCAGCAGCAGCCTGTGGCCACCCTACGAGCAGTACTTC. Protein product: CASSSLWPPYEQYF.

The J gene is TRBJ1-1, the V gene TRBV30; maybe TRBD1 (6 bases). The CDR3 has 14 residues. Per germline, CDR1 GTSNPN and CDR2 SVGIG (reference sequence). Trimming cost V 7 bases and J 1 base, with 16 bases left between them. The CDR3 here is CAYTITGKNTEAFF. CDR3 sequence (DNA): TGTGCCTATACCATAACAGGGAAGAACACTGAAGCTTTCTTT.